This record covers a single T cell receptor (beta chain). Its target antigen remains unknown. No qualities accompany the bases; no much larger clone lies one base away. For repertoire sequencing, TCR beta CDR3 regions were amplified from RNA transcripts. HTBI primers and the Qiagen OneStep RT-PCR kit were used in a first-round RT-PCR, which was followed by a second-round multiplex PCR, size selection and purification. The libraries underwent paired-end sequencing with 100 bp reads on an Illumina HiSeq2000. The study's own analysis went as follows. SOAPnuke was used to process the reads, removing any read that contained adapters or uncalled bases, had a mean Phred below 15, or lacked an exact match to the constant primer or identifier. COPE v1.2.5 was used to merge high-quality paired reads. Each unique nucleotide sequence was treated as a clonotype, and MiTCR v1.1 was used to align the clonotypes to the IMGT TRB V, D and J references. Analysis was restricted to V-J combinations with a frequency above 0.0001, which covered just over 98% of repertoires. A TCR clonal expansion and chaos score per V-J combination was defined as the ratio of F50 clonal expansion to chaos observed in the TCRdist matrix. Welch's t-statistics and random forest were used to reduce the features to approximately 13 V-J combinations, which were then used as input to a naive Bayes classifier. Thyroid-blood repertoire similarity was quantified with the Morisita-Horn index. TCRdb trimmed the raw reads at Q25, called clones with MiXCR and kept productive beta chains. One record per CDR3 amino acid sequence lists the most common genes and DNA. It is TCRdb's table, rather than the study itself, that gives the V and J calls and clone size. The sample includes 500,000 to 800,000 distinct CDR3 sequences, with more than 40% observed a single time. About 3.3% of the sample is taken by the ten largest.

Patients with ophthalmopathy had moderately to severely active disease, with a Clinical Activity Score of 3 or more, a NOSPECS grade of 4 or more, and a disease duration of less than 3 months. Patients were excluded if they had other autoimmune diseases, uncontrolled infections, pregnancy or lactation. Clinical symptoms, serum thyroxine, TRAb, thyroid ultrasound and orbital computed tomography formed the basis of the diagnosis. PBMCs were isolated from about 9.2 ml of fresh peripheral blood by Ficoll-Paque density gradient centrifugation. Total RNA was extracted using Trizol reagent, and RNA quality was checked on an Agilent 2100 Bioanalyzer. This specimen belongs to a study of Graves' ophthalmopathy and Graves' hyperthyroidism (dated by TCRdb to about 2018). At the level of the whole study: Peripheral blood was collected at initial diagnosis, before any treatment. To tell Graves' ophthalmopathy apart from Graves' hyperthyroidism, and to predict which patients would progress to ophthalmopathy, the study relied on TCR beta repertoire signatures. In total, 135 blood samples were TCR-sequenced: 40 to 45 ophthalmopathy, approximately 80 hyperthyroidism and approximately 17 hyperthyroidism-to-ophthalmopathy patients. A discovery set of 100 patients (roughly 43 ophthalmopathy, about 59 stable hyperthyroidism) was enrolled to explore V-J signatures distinguishing ophthalmopathy from hyperthyroidism. For independent validation, a separate cohort was made up of fewer than 20 hyperthyroidism patients plus 17 patients who later progressed from hyperthyroidism to ophthalmopathy. In more than five hyperthyroidism patients, the T-cell repertoires found in thyroid tissue were compared with those found in blood. Following sample collection, hyperthyroidism patients were given methimazole at a starting dose of 30 mg daily, and ophthalmopathy patients were given high-dose intravenous methylprednisolone. Points the paper makes about the study in general: The 13-signature model separated ophthalmopathy from stable hyperthyroidism with roughly 90% sensitivity and roughly 84% specificity in cross-validation, and 80%/75% in the test set. In validation, the model predicted ophthalmopathy progression with less than 71% sensitivity and 72% to 80% specificity; more than ten predicted patients were CT-confirmed with GO in a median of approximately six months. Most expanded thyroid clonotypes with a frequency above 0.001 also appeared in blood, which suggests that blood repertoires may reflect the immune response in the thyroid. Sample size was not statistically predetermined, and group allocation was not concealed from the investigators.

In the germline V gene (reference sequence), CDR1 corresponds to SEHNR and CDR2 to FQNEAQ. V is clipped by 4 bases and J by 4 bases, and the sequence between their germline boundaries is 10 bases long. The CDR3 starts with the cysteine, ends with the phenylalanine, and has 14 residues. Only the CDR3 portion is preserved as DNA: 42 bases, with reading frame beginning at the first base. The receptor comes from an adult man with Graves' ophthalmopathy. Sequencing was performed on peripheral blood. This chain joins TRBV7-9 to TRBJ1-4; the best D guess is TRBD1, with 5 bases matching. The bases read TGTGCCAGCAGCTCATGGGGGGATAATGAAAAACTGTTTTTT. This codes for CASSSWGDNEKLFF.